This TCR beta chain was sequenced during a study of technical replicates of blood from a few donors. Assay: immunoSEQ multiplex PCR; the TCRdb copy retains only in-frame clones and omits some. There are 80,000 or so clones in the sample; roughly 98% occur only once, and approximately 0.15% lies in the top ten. This receptor was identified in a human donor in good health. The sample comprised T cells isolated from PBMCs.

CDR3 DNA: TGCGCCAGCCGAGAGGGCAGCGGGGGGGCCGAGAACACCGGGGAGCTGTTTTTT. Amino acids: CASREGSGGAENTGELFF. The chain uses TRBV10-1 and TRBJ2-2; 10 bases line up with TRBD2. CDR1 is WNHNN and CDR2 is SYGVQD in the germline V gene (reference sequence). The V segment lost 8 bases and the J segment 1 base; nucleotides outside the gene matches: 13. The CDR3 spans 18 residues.